This entry lists 12 T cell receptor beta chains sequenced from one sample in a study of T-cell memory formation after mild COVID-19. TCRdb ran MiXCR on the 5' RACE reads and lists one entry per CDR3 protein. There are 180,000 or so distinct CDR3 sequences in the sample; approximately 10% occur only once, and 3.8% lies in the top ten. The specimen was PBMCs or a T cell subset sorted from them (not recorded which). The receptors come from a man between 18 and 35 years old who had mild COVID-19 (a few samples of this study predate the infection). Cell type and time point are not known.

J is TRBJ2-1 and V is TRBV4-1; a possible D gene is TRBD1 (5 bases). V lost 2 bases and J 5 bases, leaving 10 bases between the germline ends. Germline-derived CDR1 and CDR2 are MGHRA and YSYEKL. The CDR3 runs 14 residues. The CDR3: CASSQMRTNNEQFF. In DNA, the CDR3 is TGCGCCAGCAGCCAAATGAGGACAAACAATGAGCAGTTCTTC.

This clonotype showed up just a few times. The chain employs TRBV5-1 and TRBJ1-1; 10 nucleotides align to TRBD1. Germline CDR1 is SGHRS and CDR2 is YFSETQ. Trimming at V came to 2 bases and at J to 3 bases, leaving 10 bases not matched to a gene. This CDR3 region has 17 residues. CDR3 sequence (DNA): TGCGCCAGCAGCTTTCGACAGGGGGCGAGTTTGGACACTGAAGCTTTCTTT. Its translation: CASSFRQGASLDTEAFF. Variable domain in full (rest from reference TRBV5-1 and TRBJ1-1): KAGVTQTPRYLIKTRGQQVTLSCSPISGHRSVSWYQQTPGQGLQFLFEYFSETQRNKGNFPGRFSGRQFSNSRSEMNVSTLELGDSALYLCASSFRQGASLDTEAFFGQGTRLTVV.

The J gene is TRBJ2-7, the V gene TRBV6-1, with D perhaps TRBD2 (5 bases). Germline loops: CDR1 MNHNS, CDR2 SASEGT. Trimming left V 6 bases short and J 2 bases short, with 17 bases between. The CDR3 runs 15 residues. This CDR3 is CASSEPGRSAYEQYV. The CDR3 DNA is TGTGCCAGCAGCGAACCGGGAAGGAGCGCCTACGAGCAGTACGTC.

The table lists this clonotype with a few counts. The chain joins TRBV9 to TRBJ1-2; D is possibly TRBD1 (5 bases). The ends were cut back, 0 bases at V and 4 bases at J, with 10 bases in the middle. The germline V gene encodes CDR1 SGDLS and CDR2 YYNGEE. CDR3 length: 14 residues. CDR3 sequence (DNA): TGTGCCAGCAGCGTAGGGCAGGGACTCTATGGCTACACCTTC. Amino acids: CASSVGQGLYGYTF. Full variable domain (rest looked up from reference TRBV9 and TRBJ1-2): DSGVTQTPKHLITATGQRVTLRCSPRSGDLSVYWYQQSLDQGLQFLIQYYNGEERAKGNILERFSAQQFPDLHSELNLSSLELGDSALYFCASSVGQGLYGYTFGSGTRLTVV.

The chain joins TRBV5-1 to TRBJ2-7; 8 nucleotides line up with TRBD2. The V gene's germline CDR1 is SGHRS and CDR2 YFSETQ. V shed 2 bases and J 2 bases; nucleotides not matched to a gene: 3. The CDR3 contains 14 residues. The CDR3 region is CASSFSGATYEQYF. CDR3 bases: TGCGCCAGCAGCTTTAGCGGGGCTACCTACGAGCAGTACTTC. Supplemented by reference TRBV5-1 and TRBJ2-7, the full variable domain reads KAGVTQTPRYLIKTRGQQVTLSCSPISGHRSVSWYQQTPGQGLQFLFEYFSETQRNKGNFPGRFSGRQFSNSRSEMNVSTLELGDSALYLCASSFSGATYEQYFGPGTRLTVT.

This clonotype was seen more than once but under ten times. The V and J genes are TRBV5-5 and TRBJ1-2, with D perhaps TRBD1 (6 bases). Trimming took 2 bases from V and 0 from J, leaving 8 bases between them. Per the germline V gene, CDR1 is SGHKS and CDR2 is YYEKEE (reference sequence). CDR3 size: 14 residues. CDR3 bases: TGTGCCAGCAGCTTACAGGGATCTAACTATGGCTACACCTTC. It specifies CASSLQGSNYGYTF.

This clonotype was found many times. The CDR3 DNA follows: TGTGCCAGCAGCCAGGGACATCGAAACACCATATATTTT. Translating it yields CASSQGHRNTIYF. The chain is built from TRBV4-2 and TRBJ1-3; D perhaps matches TRBD1 (6 bases). The V and J ends lost 3 bases and 5 bases respectively, with 8 bases between them. This CDR3 has 13 amino acids. Looked up from germline, CDR1 is LGHNA and CDR2 is YNFKEQ.

There are a few counts of this clonotype. CDR3 DNA: TGTGCCAGCAGCCAAGGGCAGGGAAAGTTCACAGATACGCAGTATTTT. Translation gives CASSQGQGKFTDTQYF. V usage is TRBV6-6 and J usage is TRBJ2-3, with D tentatively TRBD1 (5 bases). This CDR3 is built from 16 residues. The germline V gene has CDR1 MNHNY and CDR2 SVGAGI (reference sequence). Trimming stripped 6 bases from V and 2 bases from J, with 18 bases between.

The chain has TRBV5-1 and TRBJ1-6; D unclear. Trimming cost V 4 bases and J 3 bases, with 17 bases left between them. The CDR3 is 17 amino acids. Germline CDR1 is SGHRS and CDR2 is YFSETQ. The CDR3 spells CASSREGGRIYNSPLHF. The CDR3 region has the DNA TGCGCCAGCAGCCGGGAGGGCGGAAGGATCTATAATTCACCCCTCCACTTT.

This clonotype was counted ten times or more. The rearrangement joins TRBV20-1 to TRBJ1-5; D is possibly TRBD1 (5 bases). Germline assignment: CDR1 DFQATT and CDR2 SNEGSKA (reference sequence). The V end was cut by 6 bases, the J end by 7 bases, with 13 bases between. This CDR3 is built from 12 residues. CDR3 amino acids: CSAGTGRQPQHF. Written as DNA, the CDR3 is TGCAGTGCCGGTACAGGAAGGCAGCCCCAGCATTTT.

This clonotype was detected many times. The rearrangement uses TRBV4-1 and TRBJ1-5, with D unclear. The length of the CDR3 is 18 residues. CDR1 is MGHRA and CDR2 is YSYEKL in the germline V gene. V shed 1 base and J shed 0 bases, with 16 bases lying between them. The CDR3 nucleotides are TGCGCCAGCAGCCAAGGGAAGGCTGGCCCTTATAGCAATCAGCCCCAGCATTTT. It is translated as CASSQGKAGPYSNQPQHF.

This clonotype was recorded a few times. The chain is built from TRBV7-7 and TRBJ2-1; D possibly corresponds to TRBD2 (7 bases). The CDR3 runs to 20 residues. CDR1 is SSHAT and CDR2 is FNYEAQ in the germline V gene (reference sequence). With 2 bases removed from V and 9 bases from J, the gap between germline ends came to 32 bases. CDR3 sequence reads: CASSLSYGEFADSGGGEQFF. The CDR3 region has the DNA TGTGCCAGCAGCTTAAGTTATGGGGAATTTGCAGACTCGGGGGGCGGTGAGCAGTTCTTC. The entire variable domain, with the rest obtained from reference TRBV7-7 and TRBJ2-1, is as follows: GAGVSQSPRYKVTKRGQDVTLRCDPISSHATLYWYQQALGQGPEFLTYFNYEAQPDKSGLPSDRFSAERPEGSISTLTIQRTEQRDSAMYRCASSLSYGEFADSGGGEQFFGPGTRLTVL.